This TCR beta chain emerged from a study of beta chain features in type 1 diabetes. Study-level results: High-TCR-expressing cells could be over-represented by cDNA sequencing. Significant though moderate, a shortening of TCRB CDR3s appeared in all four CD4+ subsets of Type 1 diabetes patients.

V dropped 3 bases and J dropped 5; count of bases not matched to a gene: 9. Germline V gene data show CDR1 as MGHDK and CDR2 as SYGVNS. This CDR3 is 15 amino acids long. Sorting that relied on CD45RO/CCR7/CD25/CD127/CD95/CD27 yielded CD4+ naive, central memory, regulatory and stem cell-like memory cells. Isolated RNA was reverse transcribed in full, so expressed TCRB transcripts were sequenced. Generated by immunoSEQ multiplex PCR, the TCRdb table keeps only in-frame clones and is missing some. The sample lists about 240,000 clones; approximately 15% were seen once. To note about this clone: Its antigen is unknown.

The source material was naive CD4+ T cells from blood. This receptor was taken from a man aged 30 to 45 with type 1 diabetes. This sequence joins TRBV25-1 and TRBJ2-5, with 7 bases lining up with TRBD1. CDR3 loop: CASSDPQGRGETQYF. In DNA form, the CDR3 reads TGTGCCAGCAGTGATCCACAGGGGCGCGGGGAGACCCAGTACTTC.